The T cell receptor beta chain described here comes from a study of cytomegalovirus exposure and HLA in healthy donors. Study-wide points: A prior analysis recorded that most TCR beta V segments were productive about 87% or about 30% of the time. CMV antigen specificity of three CMV-associated chains was confirmed in vitro.

The CDR3 is 15 residues long. The V and J ends lost 2 bases and 4 bases respectively, with 12 bases between them. CDR1 MNHEY and CDR2 SVGAGI come from the germline V gene. 60 Vbeta and 13 Jbeta primers were used in PCR. The assay was immunoSEQ multiplex PCR, and TCRdb's table has in-frame clones only and misses some. The sample records fewer than 150,000 clones, roughly 76% being singletons. Though nominally healthy at sampling, donors likely had unrecorded immune exposures. This clone appeared once. Its antigen is not identified. The material sequenced was PBMCs. The TCR comes from a female donor in good health and CMV-seronegative. The chain recombines TRBV6-5 with TRBJ2-1; tentative D call: TRBD2 (6 bases). CDR3 in amino acids: CASSYDGSPYNEQFF. The CDR3 region has the DNA TGTGCCAGCAGTTACGACGGGAGTCCATACAATGAGCAGTTCTTC.